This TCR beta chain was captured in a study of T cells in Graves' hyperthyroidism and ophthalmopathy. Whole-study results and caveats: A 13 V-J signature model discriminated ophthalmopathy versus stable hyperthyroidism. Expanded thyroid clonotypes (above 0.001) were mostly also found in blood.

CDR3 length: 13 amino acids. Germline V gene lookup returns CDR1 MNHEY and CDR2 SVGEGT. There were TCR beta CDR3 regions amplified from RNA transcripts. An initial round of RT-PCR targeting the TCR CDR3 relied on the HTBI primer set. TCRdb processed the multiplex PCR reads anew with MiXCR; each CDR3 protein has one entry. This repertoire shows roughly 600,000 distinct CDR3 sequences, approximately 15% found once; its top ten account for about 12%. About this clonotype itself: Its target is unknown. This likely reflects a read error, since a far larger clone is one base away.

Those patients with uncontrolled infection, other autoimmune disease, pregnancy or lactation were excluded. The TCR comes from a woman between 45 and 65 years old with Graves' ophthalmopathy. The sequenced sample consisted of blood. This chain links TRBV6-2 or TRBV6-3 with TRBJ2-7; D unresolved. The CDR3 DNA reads TGTGCCAGCAGTTACTTGGCGTCCTACGAGCAGTGCTTC. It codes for CASSYLASYEQCF.